This TCR beta chain was documented in a study of T cells in Graves' hyperthyroidism and ophthalmopathy. This clonotype has just a few counts. It was RNA transcripts that yielded the amplified TCR beta CDR3 regions. First-round RT-PCR with HTBI primers amplified the TCR CDR3 region. One entry per CDR3 protein, called by TCRdb with MiXCR from the multiplex PCR reads. The repertoire holds about 350,000 distinct CDR3 sequences, with around 15% as singletons. The sample taken for sequencing was blood. The clonotype comes from a woman aged 40 to 49 with Graves' ophthalmopathy.

Here the CDR3 DNA reads TGTGCCAGCAGTGAAATCCCGGGGAGTCGGGATACGCAGTATTTT. It encodes CASSEIPGSRDTQYF. This chain connects TRBV6-1 to TRBJ2-3; perhaps TRBD2 as D (5 bases). The germline V and J ends were trimmed by 2 bases and 6 bases, with 15 bases remaining between them. Germline CDR1 reads MNHNS; CDR2 reads SASEGT. The CDR3 spans 15 residues.